The clone carrying this TCR beta chain was counted a few times. The antigen is unknown. A J-beta primer mix and a sample-barcoded 5' primer were used in a second PCR of about 7 to 12 cycles. Each sample yielded at least 2.5 million CDR3-containing paired-end reads. A single record per CDR3 protein comes from TCRdb applying MiXCR to the 5' RACE reads. The sample includes about 540,000 distinct CDR3 sequences, less than 25% of them seen just once. The data were taken from a study of blood T cells in healthy people across ages. Regarding the study as a whole: Total diversity from one million sequenced T cells was likely underestimated.

This CDR3 region has 14 residues. Germline lookup yields CDR1 PRHDT and CDR2 FYEKMQ (reference sequence). V was trimmed by 7 bases and J by 7 bases, leaving 19 bases between them. The same data also went into a second study, on T cells of mothers and their children. From that report: Amplification in the second PCR used the M1S primer, which added sample barcodes and 2-4 random nucleotides. No persistent microchimeric T cell clones were detected at around 100 clones per million clonotypes sensitivity.

This sequence was found in a boy between 10 and 17 years old in good health. The V call is TRBV13, the J call TRBJ1-2; D unclear. Sequenced input: blood. The chain's CDR3 is CASKLRTEGRGYTF. In DNA form, the CDR3 reads TGTGCCAGCAAACTAAGGACGGAGGGCCGTGGCTACACCTTC. Combining the CDR3 with reference TRBV13 and TRBJ1-2 gives the whole variable domain AAGVIQSPRHLIKEKRETATLKCYPIPRHDTVYWYQQGPGQDPQFLISFYEKMQSDKGSIPDRFSAQQFSDYHSELNMSSLELGDSALYFCASKLRTEGRGYTFGSGTRLTVV.